The rows below give T cell receptor beta chains drawn from one sample of a study of CD8 T cells in ankylosing spondylitis. Each CDR3 protein gets one entry after TCRdb re-called the 5' RACE reads with MiXCR. The sample has around 440,000 distinct CDR3 sequences, roughly a sixth seen once. The specimen was blood, either unsorted or a sorted T cell fraction (not recorded which). The source is a male donor with ankylosing spondylitis. The CDR3 runs from the conserved cysteine through the conserved F or W. A D gene is named only where the DNA matches it firmly. Clone size appears in some rows only: once, few, many, or a class for an expanded clone.

>TRBJ2-1|NA|TRBV7-3|NA
TGTGCCAGCATCCCGCTTGCGGGGATCTCCTACAATGAGCAGTTCTTC
CASIPLAGISYNEQFF
>TRBJ2-7|many|TRBV5-1|NA
TGCGCCAGCAGCACGTTGATGGGCTCCTACGAGCAGTACTTC
CASSTLMGSYEQYF
>TRBJ2-2|few|TRBV5-1|NA
TGCGCCAGCAGCTTCGGACAGACGAACACCGGGGAGCTGTTTTTT
CASSFGQTNTGELFF
>TRBJ1-2|many|TRBV2|TRBD1
TGTGCCAGCAGGGGGGACAGTAACTATGGCTACACCTTC
CASRGDSNYGYTF
>TRBJ2-1|many|TRBV5-1|TRBD2
TGCGCCAGCAGTCGGACTAGCGGGGGCTCCTACAATGAGCAGTTCTTC
CASSRTSGGSYNEQFF
>TRBJ2-7|many|TRBV7-2|NA
TGTGCCAGCAGCTTAGTGGGGGATTCCTACGAGCAGTACTTC
CASSLVGDSYEQYF
>TRBJ1-4|NA|TRBV4-2|TRBD1
TGTGCCAGCAGGGATCCGGGACAGCGTAATGAAAAACTGTTTTTT
CASRDPGQRNEKLFF
>TRBJ2-3|many|TRBV5-1|NA
TGCGCCAGCAGTGACACCCGGGGGCCGTATTTT
CASSDTRGPYF
>TRBJ2-1|few|TRBV20-1|NA
TGCAGTTATATATTAGTGGGCCTCCACCCCAATGAGCAGTTCTTC
CSYILVGLHPNEQFF
>TRBJ2-7|few|TRBV2|TRBD1
TGTGCCAGCAGCACCGGGACAGGGCGCTACGAGCAGTACTTC
CASSTGTGRYEQYF
>TRBJ2-7|few|TRBV12-3/TRBV12-4|NA
TGTGCCAGCAGTCTGGACAGTCGGCAGTACTTC
CASSLDSRQYF
>TRBJ2-4|NA|TRBV7-9|NA
TGTGCCAGCAGCTTGGACCAAAACATTCAGTACTTC
CASSLDQNIQYF
>TRBJ2-7|NA|TRBV28|TRBD1
TGTGCCAGCAGTATCAGGACAGGGGAGCAGTACTTC
CASSIRTGEQYF
>TRBJ2-7|once|TRBV30|NA
TGTGCCTGGGGGTGGGGAGGCGATCTTTACTTC
CAWGWGGDLYF
>TRBJ2-1|NA|TRBV24-1|TRBD2
TGTGCCACCAGTGATCCTAGCGGGAGGTCCTACAATGAGCAGTTCTTC
CATSDPSGRSYNEQFF
>TRBJ2-1|NA|TRBV6-2/TRBV6-3|TRBD2
TGTGCCAGCAGTTCAGCGGGGAGCTCCTACAATGAGCAGTTCTTC
CASSSAGSSYNEQFF
>TRBJ1-1|few|TRBV18|NA
TGTGCCAGCTCGCCGACAGCTATCGGGTCGAACACTGAAGCTTTCTTT
CASSPTAIGSNTEAFF
>TRBJ1-1|NA|TRBV7-9|TRBD1
TGTGCCAGCACCCGAGCGGATCAGGGGGCGAATGCTGAAGCTTTCTTT
CASTRADQGANAEAFF
>TRBJ2-2|NA|TRBV20-1|TRBD2
TGCAGTGCTAGGCCCCCGGGACTACCGACCGGGGAGCTGTTTTTT
CSARPPGLPTGELFF
>TRBJ2-2|NA|TRBV6-1|TRBD2
TGTGCCAGCAATATCCGGGGGGGGGGCACCGGGGAGCTGTTTTTT
CASNIRGGGTGELFF